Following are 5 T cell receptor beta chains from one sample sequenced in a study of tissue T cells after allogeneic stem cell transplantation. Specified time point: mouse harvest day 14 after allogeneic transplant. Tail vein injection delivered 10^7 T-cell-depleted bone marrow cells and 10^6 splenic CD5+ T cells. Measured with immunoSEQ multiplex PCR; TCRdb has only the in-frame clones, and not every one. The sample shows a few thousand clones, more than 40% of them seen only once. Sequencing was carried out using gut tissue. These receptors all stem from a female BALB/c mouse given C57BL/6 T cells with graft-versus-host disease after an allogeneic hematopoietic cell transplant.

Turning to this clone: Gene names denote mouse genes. CDR3 residues: CSSSQSSANERLFF. The CDR3 DNA, read in part, is TGCTCCAGCAGTCAATCCTCAGCCAACGAAAGATTATTT. The chain combines TRBV23 with TRBJ1-4; the table gives TRBD1 as D, unverified against the DNA. The CDR3 is cut off 1 residue early in the read; its end comes from the germline J gene. The CDR3 contains 14 residues. Germline V CDR1 and CDR2: KGHTA, FQNQQP.

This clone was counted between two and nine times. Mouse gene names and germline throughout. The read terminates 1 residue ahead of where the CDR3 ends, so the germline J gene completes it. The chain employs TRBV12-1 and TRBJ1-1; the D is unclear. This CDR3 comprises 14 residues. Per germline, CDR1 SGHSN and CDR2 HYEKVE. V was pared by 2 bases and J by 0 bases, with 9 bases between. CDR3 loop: CASSPTPANTEVFF. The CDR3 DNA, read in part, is TGTGCCAGCTCTCCGACTCCCGCAAACACAGAAGTCTTC.

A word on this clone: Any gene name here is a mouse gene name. CDR3 DNA, as far as it was read: TGTGCCAGCAGTCGCGACAGGGCAGAAGTCTTC. It encodes CASSRDRAEVF. The full CDR3 protein is CASSRDRAEVFF. The rearrangement uses TRBV26 and TRBJ1-1; TRBD1 matches at 7 bases. The CDR3 end is not reached by the read, which stops 1 residue before it; the germline J gene fills it in. J lost 6 bases, V lost 4 bases, and 2 bases had no gene match. Germline-derived CDR1 and CDR2 are KGHPV and FQNQEV (reference sequence). This CDR3 has 12 residues.

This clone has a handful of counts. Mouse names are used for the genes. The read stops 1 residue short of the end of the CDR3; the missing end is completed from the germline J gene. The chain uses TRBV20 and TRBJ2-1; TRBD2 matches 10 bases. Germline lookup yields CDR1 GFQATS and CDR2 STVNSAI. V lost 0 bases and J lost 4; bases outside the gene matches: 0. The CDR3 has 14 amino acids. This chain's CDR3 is CGAREGLGYAEQFF. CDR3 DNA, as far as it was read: TGTGGTGCTAGGGAGGGACTGGGGTATGCTGAGCAGTTC.

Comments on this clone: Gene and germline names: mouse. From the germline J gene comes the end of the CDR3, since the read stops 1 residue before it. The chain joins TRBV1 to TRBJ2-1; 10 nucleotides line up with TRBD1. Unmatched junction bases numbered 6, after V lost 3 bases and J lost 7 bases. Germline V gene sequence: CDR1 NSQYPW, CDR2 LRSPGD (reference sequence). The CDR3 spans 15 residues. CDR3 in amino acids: CTCSARDRGGAEQFF. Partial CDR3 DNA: TGCACCTGCAGTGCCCGGGACAGGGGAGGGGCTGAGCAGTTC.